This TCR beta chain derives from a study of regulatory T cells in long-lasting Graves disease. The CDR3 is 15 residues long. V was pared by 3 bases and J by 3 bases, with 12 bases between. This clonotype came up many times. Its antigen is unknown. Arm-PCR of CDR3 regions and iRepertoire HTBI primers were used to build TCR beta libraries. From the multiplex PCR reads, TCRdb called clonotypes with MiXCR, one entry per CDR3 protein. The sample carries approximately 440,000 distinct CDR3 sequences, around a quarter recorded once. Regarding time point: persistent/refractory GD, antithyroid drugs over 5 years with positive TRAb. PBMC-derived RNA was used for the TCR library. Regarding the study as a whole: The study found TRBV28, TRBJ1-2 and TRBJ2-5 favored in persistent disease. Persistent Graves' disease cases displayed lower TCR diversity than newly diagnosed ones. Sample size was small, which may have lowered accuracy.

This sample comprised peripheral blood mononuclear cells (PBMCs), obtained when the disease was refractory, from a patient treated with antithyroid drugs. This chain joins TRBV12-3 or TRBV12-4 and TRBJ1-5, with D unclear. This clonotype originated in a female donor with Graves disease. The CDR3 DNA follows: TGTGCCAGCAGTTTGGAGGGAAAGGCCAATCAGCCCCAGCATTTT. It specifies CASSLEGKANQPQHF.